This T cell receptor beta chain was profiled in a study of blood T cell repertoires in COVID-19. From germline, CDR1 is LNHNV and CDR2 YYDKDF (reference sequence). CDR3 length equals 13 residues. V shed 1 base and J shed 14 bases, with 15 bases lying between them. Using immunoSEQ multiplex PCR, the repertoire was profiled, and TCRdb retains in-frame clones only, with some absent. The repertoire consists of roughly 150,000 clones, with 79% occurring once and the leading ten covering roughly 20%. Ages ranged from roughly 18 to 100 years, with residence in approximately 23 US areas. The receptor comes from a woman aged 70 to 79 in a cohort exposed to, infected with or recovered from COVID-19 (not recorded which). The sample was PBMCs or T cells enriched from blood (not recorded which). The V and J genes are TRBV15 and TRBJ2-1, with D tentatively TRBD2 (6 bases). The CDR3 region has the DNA TGTGCCACCAGCAGAGGTGGGACTCAAAATGAGTTCTTC. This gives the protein CATSRGGTQNEFF.